A selection of T cell receptor beta chains follows, all from one sample in a study of T cell changes during pregnancy in multiple sclerosis. Sequencing used immunoSEQ multiplex PCR; TCRdb keeps in-frame clones, though not all of them. The sample lists about 61,000 clones; just under 90% were seen once. The material was peripheral blood, obtained in the first trimester of pregnancy. These receptors originate from a female donor in good health, enrolled as a control in a pregnancy study. Each CDR3 is given with its conserved first and last residue. Where a row states a size, it is once, few, many or the class of an expanded clone; other rows omit it.

abundance: NA
j_gene: TRBJ1-1
v_gene: TRBV4-3
CDR3aa: CASSQDTGRNTEAFF

abundance: NA
j_gene: TRBJ2-7
v_gene: TRBV7-6
CDR3aa: CASSLSSSYEQYF

abundance: once
j_gene: TRBJ1-2
v_gene: TRBV5-1
CDR3aa: CASSFPTGPNYGYTF

abundance: NA
j_gene: TRBJ1-5
v_gene: TRBV5-1
CDR3aa: CASRAVPRGNQPQHF

abundance: NA
j_gene: TRBJ1-5
v_gene: TRBV4-1
CDR3aa: CASSPSGTENQPQHF

abundance: NA
j_gene: TRBJ1-1
v_gene: TRBV4-3
CDR3aa: CASSQVAGVNTEAFF

abundance: NA
j_gene: TRBJ1-4
v_gene: TRBV30
CDR3aa: CAWSGLANEKLFF

abundance: NA
j_gene: TRBJ1-4
v_gene: TRBV11-2
CDR3aa: CASSFAGRTNEKLFF

abundance: NA
j_gene: TRBJ1-4
v_gene: TRBV27
CDR3aa: CASSLGGTWEKLFF

abundance: NA
j_gene: TRBJ1-6
v_gene: TRBV18
CDR3aa: CASSPEGGDSYNSPLHF

abundance: NA
j_gene: TRBJ1-3
v_gene: TRBV29-1
CDR3aa: CSVAAGTTGNTIYF

abundance: NA
j_gene: TRBJ1-5
v_gene: TRBV19
CDR3aa: CASSADRGLQPQHF

abundance: NA
j_gene: TRBJ1-1
v_gene: TRBV7-9
CDR3aa: CASSLAGGVVTEAFF

abundance: NA
j_gene: TRBJ1-2
v_gene: TRBV7-2
CDR3aa: CASSPGQGVVLNYGYTF

abundance: NA
j_gene: TRBJ2-5
v_gene: TRBV4-2
CDR3aa: CASSQGLAGEETQYF

abundance: NA
j_gene: TRBJ2-1
v_gene: TRBV7-2
CDR3aa: CASSLLLLRGTYNEQFF

abundance: NA
j_gene: TRBJ2-7
v_gene: TRBV6-1
CDR3aa: CASRAVESLREQYF

abundance: NA
j_gene: TRBJ2-4
v_gene: TRBV28
CDR3aa: CASSYGWGRDIQYF

abundance: NA
j_gene: TRBJ2-5
v_gene: TRBV19
CDR3aa: CASSLGIASDRFGKETQYF

abundance: NA
j_gene: TRBJ1-1
v_gene: TRBV6-6
CDR3aa: CASTQRSGNTEAFF

abundance: NA
j_gene: TRBJ2-1
v_gene: TRBV2
CDR3aa: CASSEQGWQDNEQFF

abundance: NA
j_gene: TRBJ1-2
v_gene: TRBV29-1
CDR3aa: CSVESGLRGYTF

abundance: NA
j_gene: TRBJ2-7
v_gene: TRBV4-1
CDR3aa: CASSRTASGSSYEQYF

abundance: NA
j_gene: TRBJ1-4
v_gene: TRBV2
CDR3aa: CASSEWGGQANEKLFF

abundance: NA
j_gene: TRBJ2-7
v_gene: TRBV6-6
CDR3aa: CASSHRDTLSYEQYF

abundance: NA
j_gene: TRBJ2-7
v_gene: TRBV18
CDR3aa: CASSYKENYEQYF

abundance: once
j_gene: TRBJ2-5
v_gene: TRBV7-9
CDR3aa: CASSLNQGAPLKETQYF

abundance: NA
j_gene: TRBJ1-2
v_gene: TRBV14
CDR3aa: CASSQEAGKLYTF

abundance: NA
j_gene: TRBJ1-1
v_gene: TRBV6-5
CDR3aa: CAAQRRPHMNTEAFF

abundance: once
j_gene: TRBJ2-7
v_gene: TRBV19
CDR3aa: CASSIGTSGGYEQYF

abundance: NA
j_gene: TRBJ2-7
v_gene: TRBV11-2
CDR3aa: CASSPRGGAYYEQYF

abundance: NA
j_gene: TRBJ1-6
v_gene: TRBV11-2
CDR3aa: CASSLGTGHGNSPLHF

abundance: NA
j_gene: TRBJ2-1
v_gene: TRBV4-1
CDR3aa: CASSQVQGDEQFF

abundance: NA
j_gene: TRBJ1-2
v_gene: TRBV6-1
CDR3aa: CASQTGNYGYTF

abundance: NA
j_gene: TRBJ1-5
v_gene: TRBV6-5
CDR3aa: CASSSTGNSNQPQHF

abundance: NA
j_gene: TRBJ1-1
v_gene: TRBV6-5
CDR3aa: CASSSSVVLGATEAFF

abundance: once
j_gene: TRBJ2-5
v_gene: TRBV2
CDR3aa: CASNWEGLETQYF

abundance: NA
j_gene: TRBJ1-6
v_gene: TRBV6-5
CDR3aa: CASSGSSYNSPLHF

abundance: NA
j_gene: TRBJ1-5
v_gene: TRBV2
CDR3aa: CASRADRGLQPQHF

abundance: NA
j_gene: TRBJ1-5
v_gene: TRBV18
CDR3aa: CASSHGGRNSNQPQHF

abundance: NA
j_gene: TRBJ1-6
v_gene: TRBV7-2
CDR3aa: CASSSAGTATPLHF

abundance: NA
j_gene: TRBJ2-1
v_gene: TRBV9
CDR3aa: CASSFTLTGTGIYNEQFF

abundance: NA
j_gene: TRBJ2-2
v_gene: TRBV6-4
CDR3aa: CASSEWRNTGELFF

abundance: NA
j_gene: TRBJ2-3
v_gene: TRBV4-3
CDR3aa: CASSQGRAWDRGSDTQYF

abundance: once
j_gene: TRBJ1-2
v_gene: TRBV27
CDR3aa: CASRTTGPYPFNYGYTF

abundance: NA
j_gene: TRBJ2-1
v_gene: TRBV4-2
CDR3aa: CASSQDVSGGAAEQFF

abundance: NA
j_gene: TRBJ1-1
v_gene: TRBV12-5
CDR3aa: CASGQGSNTEAFF

abundance: NA
j_gene: TRBJ2-3
v_gene: TRBV4-1
CDR3aa: CASSQDHRDSTDTQYF

abundance: NA
j_gene: TRBJ2-5
v_gene: TRBV9
CDR3aa: CASSVGGGQETQYF

abundance: NA
j_gene: TRBJ2-1
v_gene: TRBV6-5
CDR3aa: CASSFWGRRRNEQFF